The next 15 T cell receptor beta chains were all read from a single sample in a study of cytomegalovirus exposure and HLA in healthy donors. The PCR had 60 Vbeta and 13 Jbeta primers. Generated by immunoSEQ multiplex PCR, the TCRdb table keeps only in-frame clones and is missing some. In the table there are 150,000 to 200,000 clones, over 70% of which are singletons. Sequenced: PBMCs. All receptors come from a woman aged 18-29 years in good health and CMV-seropositive.

V and J are TRBV19 and TRBJ1-1; 12 bases match TRBD1. V was pared by 5 bases and J by 5 bases, with 6 bases of the junction left unmatched. This CDR3 has 15 residues. Germline CDR1 LNHDA, CDR2 SQIVND (reference sequence). The CDR3 region is CASSAGTGGLTEAFF. CDR3 bases: TGTGCCAGTAGTGCGGGGACAGGGGGCCTTACTGAAGCTTTCTTT. The variable domain in full, with the rest retrieved from reference TRBV19 and TRBJ1-1, is DGGITQSPKYLFRKEGQNVTLSCEQNLNHDAMYWYRQDPGQGLRLIYYSQIVNDFQKGDIAEGYSVSREKKESFPLTVTSAQKNPTAFYLCASSAGTGGLTEAFFGQGTRLTVV.

This clone was seen a few times. The chain carries TRBV7-8 and TRBJ1-6, with TRBD1 matching over 10 bases. The CDR3 loop spans 14 amino acids. The germline V gene has CDR1 SGHVS and CDR2 FQNEAQ. After removal of 5 bases from V and 10 bases from J, the junction contained 5 bases not matched to a gene. The CDR3 here is CASSLGTGASPLHF. The CDR3 DNA sequence: TGTGCCAGCAGCCTAGGGACAGGGGCGTCACCCCTCCACTTT.

CDR3 coding DNA: TGTGCCAGCAGTGGACTAGCGGGGGGGCCAGAGACCCAGTACTTC. This codes for CASSGLAGGPETQYF. V and J are TRBV6-4 and TRBJ2-5; 14 bases map to TRBD2. The junction had 2 bases not matched to a gene; V was cut back by 4 bases and J by 4 bases. The CDR3 sequence is 15 residues long. Germline CDR1 MRHNA, CDR2 SNTAGT.

The rearrangement links TRBV28 to TRBJ1-5, with 9 bases matching TRBD1. The length of the CDR3 is 14 residues. With 5 bases clipped from V and 7 bases from J, the junction kept 6 bases outside the gene matches. Germline V CDR1 and CDR2: MDHEN, SYDVKM. CDR3 protein: CASSEQGAGQPQHF. In DNA, the CDR3 is TGTGCCAGCAGTGAACAGGGGGCAGGACAGCCCCAGCATTTT.

CDR3 in amino acids: CASSLGLEETQYF. CDR3 nucleotide sequence: TGTGCCAGTAGTTTAGGCCTCGAGGAGACCCAGTACTTC. The J gene is TRBJ2-5, the V gene TRBV19; D is unclear. V dropped 5 bases and J dropped 5 bases, with 12 bases sitting between them. This CDR3 is 13 amino acids long. CDR1 LNHDA and CDR2 SQIVND come from the germline V gene (reference sequence).

The gene calls are TRBV28 and TRBJ2-7; D possibly corresponds to TRBD2 (6 bases). This CDR3 is built from 15 residues. Trimming pared 8 bases from V and 1 base from J, leaving 18 bases between. CDR1 and CDR2 (germline): MDHEN, SYDVKM. CDR3 coding DNA: TGTGCCAGCGGCCTCGGGGGATCTCTTTCCTACGAGCAGTACTTC. Protein product: CASGLGGSLSYEQYF.

This chain connects TRBV5-4 to TRBJ2-2; the match to TRBD2 covers 12 bases. With V trimmed by 1 base and J by 4 bases, 5 bases remained unmatched. Germline loops: CDR1 SGHNT, CDR2 YYREEE (reference sequence). The CDR3 runs 17 residues. CDR3 nucleotides: TGTGCCAGCAGCTTGCCGGGACTAGCGGGTTCCACCGGGGAGCTGTTTTTT. Translation gives CASSLPGLAGSTGELFF.

This chain uses TRBV18 with TRBJ1-4; D remains unclear. Trimming took 3 bases from V and 6 from J, leaving 11 bases between them. This CDR3 is built from 14 residues. The V gene's germline CDR1 is KGHSH and CDR2 LQKENI. This CDR3 is CASSPPVRDEKLFF. In DNA form, the CDR3 reads TGTGCCAGCTCACCGCCGGTGAGGGATGAAAAACTGTTTTTT.

The V gene is TRBV11-1, the J gene TRBJ2-7, with a weak D call TRBD1 (6 bases). Germline V gene sequence: CDR1 SGHAT, CDR2 FQDESV (reference sequence). The CDR3 contains 12 residues. V was shortened by 5 bases and J by 5 bases, with 10 bases between the two germline ends. CDR3 sequence (DNA): TGTGCCAGCAGCACGCAGGGGCACGAGCAGTACTTC. This translates into CASSTQGHEQYF.

The chain employs TRBV13 and TRBJ2-5, with D tentatively TRBD2 (7 bases). V gave up 1 base and J gave up 7 bases, with 19 bases separating them. CDR3 length: 16 amino acids. The germline CDR1 and CDR2 sequences are PRHDT and FYEKMQ (reference sequence). For the CDR3, the DNA is TGTGCCAGCAGCTTAGTCCGGGGGGCGCCCCGGGGGACCCAGTACTTC. This sequence encodes CASSLVRGAPRGTQYF.

The chain recombines TRBV5-5 with TRBJ2-5; D unclear. Germline loops: CDR1 SGHKS, CDR2 YYEKEE (reference sequence). The V gene lost 2 bases and the J gene lost 3 bases, with 5 bases spanning the gap. The CDR3 totals 12 residues. The CDR3 sequence is CASSFEEETQYF. The CDR3 bases are TGTGCCAGCAGCTTCGAGGAAGAGACCCAGTACTTC.

With regard to this clone: The junction differs from germline at one of its ends, possibly a read error. V usage is TRBV5-1 and J usage is TRBJ1-2, with 7 bases that match TRBD1. Germline V gene sequence: CDR1 SGHRS, CDR2 YFSETQ. The CDR3 runs 12 residues. The CDR3 nucleotides are TGCGCCAGCAGGGAGACAGGGATCGGTTATGAATTC. It specifies CASRETGIGYEF.

V usage is TRBV4-3 and J usage is TRBJ2-1; 8 bases match TRBD1. The CDR3 runs 20 residues. Trimming at V came to 0 bases and at J to 2 bases, leaving 15 bases not matched to a gene. The germline CDR1 and CDR2 sequences are LGHNA and YSLEER. CDR3 residues: CASSQDVGRGRFKAYNEQFF. DNA for the CDR3: TGCGCCAGCAGCCAAGATGTAGGCAGGGGGCGATTTAAGGCCTACAATGAGCAGTTCTTC.

The gene calls are TRBV5-1 and TRBJ2-1; D unclear. Germline values: CDR1 SGHRS, CDR2 YFSETQ. This CDR3 comprises 16 residues. The germline V and J ends were trimmed by 0 bases and 0 bases, with 10 bases remaining between them. CDR3 sequence: CASSLDFLSSYNEQFF. The CDR3 nucleotides read TGCGCCAGCAGCTTGGACTTTTTGAGCTCCTACAATGAGCAGTTCTTC.

This clone came up a few times. The genes are TRBV6-1 and TRBJ1-4, with D possibly matching TRBD1 (5 bases). Germline V gives CDR1 MNHNS, CDR2 SASEGT. The CDR3 runs to 15 residues. With 3 bases removed from V and 3 bases from J, the gap between germline ends came to 11 bases. CDR3 coding DNA: TGTGCCAGCAGTGATGAGACAGCCTCTAATGAAAAACTGTTTTTT. The encoded protein is CASSDETASNEKLFF.